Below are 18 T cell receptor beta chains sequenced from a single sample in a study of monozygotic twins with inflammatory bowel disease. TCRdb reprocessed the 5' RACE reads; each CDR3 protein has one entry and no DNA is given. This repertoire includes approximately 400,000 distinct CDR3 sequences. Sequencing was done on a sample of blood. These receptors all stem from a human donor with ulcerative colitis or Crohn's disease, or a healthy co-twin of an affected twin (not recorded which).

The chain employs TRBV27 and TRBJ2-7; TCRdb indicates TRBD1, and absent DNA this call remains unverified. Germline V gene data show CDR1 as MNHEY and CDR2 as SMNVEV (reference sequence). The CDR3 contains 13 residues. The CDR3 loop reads CASRDRRAGEQYF.

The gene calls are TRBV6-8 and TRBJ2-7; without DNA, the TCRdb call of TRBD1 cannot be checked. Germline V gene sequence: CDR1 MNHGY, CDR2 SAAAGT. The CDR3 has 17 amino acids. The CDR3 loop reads CASSYSLFCRGKGEQYF.

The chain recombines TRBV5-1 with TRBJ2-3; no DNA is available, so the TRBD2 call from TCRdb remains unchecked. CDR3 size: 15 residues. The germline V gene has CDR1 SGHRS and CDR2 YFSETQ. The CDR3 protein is CASSVGGSSTDTQYF.

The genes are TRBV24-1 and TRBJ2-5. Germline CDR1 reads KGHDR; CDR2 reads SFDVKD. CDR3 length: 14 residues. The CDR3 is CATSDVGIQETQYF.

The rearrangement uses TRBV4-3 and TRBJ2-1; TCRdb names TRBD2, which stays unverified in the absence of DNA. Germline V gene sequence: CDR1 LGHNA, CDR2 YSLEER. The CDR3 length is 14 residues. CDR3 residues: CASSQGPLGRRQFF.

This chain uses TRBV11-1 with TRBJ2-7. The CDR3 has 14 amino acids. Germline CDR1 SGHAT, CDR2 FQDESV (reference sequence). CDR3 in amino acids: CASSSTDGAYEQYF.

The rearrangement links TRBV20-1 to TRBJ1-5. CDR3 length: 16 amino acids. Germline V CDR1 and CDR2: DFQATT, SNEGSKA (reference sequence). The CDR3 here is CSARDRRRGGDQPQHF.

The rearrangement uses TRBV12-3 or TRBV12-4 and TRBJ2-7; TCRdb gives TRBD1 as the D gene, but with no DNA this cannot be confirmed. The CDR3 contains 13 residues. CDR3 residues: CASSQGEYYEQYF.

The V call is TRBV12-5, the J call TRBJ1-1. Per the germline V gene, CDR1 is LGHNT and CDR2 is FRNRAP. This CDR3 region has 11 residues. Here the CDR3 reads CASSFADRAFF.

The CDR3 protein is CASSPVGGAGGNEQFF. This chain connects TRBV5-5 to TRBJ2-1; TCRdb selects TRBD2, and the lack of DNA leaves this call unchecked. The germline V gene has CDR1 SGHKS and CDR2 YYEKEE (reference sequence). The CDR3 is 16 amino acids.

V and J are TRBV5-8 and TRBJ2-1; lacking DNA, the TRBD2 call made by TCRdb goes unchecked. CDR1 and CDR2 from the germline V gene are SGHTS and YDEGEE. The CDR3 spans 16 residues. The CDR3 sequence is CASSFSGTSVYNEQFF.

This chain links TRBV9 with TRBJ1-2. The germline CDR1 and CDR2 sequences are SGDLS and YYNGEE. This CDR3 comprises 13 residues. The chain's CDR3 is CASSVRANYGYTF. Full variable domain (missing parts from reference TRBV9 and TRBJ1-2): DSGVTQTPKHLITATGQRVTLRCSPRSGDLSVYWYQQSLDQGLQFLIQYYNGEERAKGNILERFSAQQFPDLHSELNLSSLELGDSALYFCASSVRANYGYTFGSGTRLTVV.

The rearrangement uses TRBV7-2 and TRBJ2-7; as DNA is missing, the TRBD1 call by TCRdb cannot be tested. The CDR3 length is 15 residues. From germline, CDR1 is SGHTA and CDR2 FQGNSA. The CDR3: CASSLGVRDTYEQYF. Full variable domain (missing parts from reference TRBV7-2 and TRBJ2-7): GAGVSQSPSNKVTEKGKDVELRCDPISGHTALYWYRQSLGQGLEFLIYFQGNSAPDKSGLPSDRFSAERTGGSVSTLTIQRTQQEDSAVYLCASSLGVRDTYEQYFGPGTRLTVT.

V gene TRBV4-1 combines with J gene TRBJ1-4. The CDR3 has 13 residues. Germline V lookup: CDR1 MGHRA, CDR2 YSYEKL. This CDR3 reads CASRPKEREKLFF.

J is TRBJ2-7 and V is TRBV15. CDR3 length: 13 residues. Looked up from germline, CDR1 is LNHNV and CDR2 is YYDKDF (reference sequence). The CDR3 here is CATSARRAYEQYF.

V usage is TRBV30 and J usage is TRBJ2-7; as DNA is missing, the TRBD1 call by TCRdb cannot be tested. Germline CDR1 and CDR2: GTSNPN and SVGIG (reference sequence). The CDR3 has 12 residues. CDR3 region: CASQGASYEQYF.

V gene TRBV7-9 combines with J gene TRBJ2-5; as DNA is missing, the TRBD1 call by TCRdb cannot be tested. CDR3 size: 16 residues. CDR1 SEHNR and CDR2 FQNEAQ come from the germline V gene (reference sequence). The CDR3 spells CASSPRGSSRGETQYF.

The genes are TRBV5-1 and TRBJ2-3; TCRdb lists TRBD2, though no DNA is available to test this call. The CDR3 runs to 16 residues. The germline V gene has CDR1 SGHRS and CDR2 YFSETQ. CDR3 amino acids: CASSSSGSGSVNTQYF.